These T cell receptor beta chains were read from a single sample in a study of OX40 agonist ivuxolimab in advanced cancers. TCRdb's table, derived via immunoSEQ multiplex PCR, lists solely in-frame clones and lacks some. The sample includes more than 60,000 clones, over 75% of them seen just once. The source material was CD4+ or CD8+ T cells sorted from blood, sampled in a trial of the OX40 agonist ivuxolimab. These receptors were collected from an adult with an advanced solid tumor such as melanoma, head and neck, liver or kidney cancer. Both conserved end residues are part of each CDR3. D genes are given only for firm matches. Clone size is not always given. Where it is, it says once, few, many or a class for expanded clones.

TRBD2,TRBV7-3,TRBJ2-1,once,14,CASSLTSIGHEQFF,TGTGCCAGCAGCTTGACTAGCATTGGGCATGAGCAGTTCTTC
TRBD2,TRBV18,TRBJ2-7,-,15,CASSPISGGSYEQYF,TGTGCCAGCTCACCAATAAGCGGGGGTTCCTACGAGCAGTACTTC
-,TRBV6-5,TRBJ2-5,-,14,CASRFQGQGGTQYF,TGTGCCAGCAGGTTCCAGGGGCAGGGTGGGACCCAGTACTTC
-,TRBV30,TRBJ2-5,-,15,CAWSSGTHPRETQYF,TGTGCCTGGAGCTCCGGGACTCATCCGCGAGAGACCCAGTACTTC
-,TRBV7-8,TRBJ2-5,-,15,CASSLRGLFQETQYF,TGTGCCAGCAGCCTTCGCGGGCTCTTCCAAGAGACCCAGTACTTC
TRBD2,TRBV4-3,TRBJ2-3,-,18,CASSQLSPGTTYTDTQYF,TGCGCCAGCAGCCAACTCAGCCCCGGGACTACGTACACAGATACGCAGTATTTT
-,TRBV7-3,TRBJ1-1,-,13,CASSPTPNTEAFF,TGTGCCAGCAGCCCAACACCGAACACTGAAGCTTTCTTT
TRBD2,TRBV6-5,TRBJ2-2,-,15,CASLFARGGTGELFF,TGTGCCAGCCTATTTGCGCGGGGGGGTACCGGGGAGCTGTTTTTT
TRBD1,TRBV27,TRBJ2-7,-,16,CASSSPRDRGSYEQYF,TGTGCCAGCAGTTCACCCCGGGACAGGGGGAGCTACGAGCAGTACTTC
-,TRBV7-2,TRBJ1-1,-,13,CASSLRQHTEAFF,TGTGCCAGCAGCTTAAGACAGCACACTGAAGCTTTCTTT
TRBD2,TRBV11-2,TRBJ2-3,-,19,CASSLVPGLAGAVTDTQYF,TGTGCCAGCAGCTTAGTCCCGGGACTAGCGGGGGCGGTCACAGATACGCAGTATTTT
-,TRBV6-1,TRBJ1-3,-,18,CASSDYPDIRVWENTIYF,TGTGCCAGCAGTGACTACCCAGACATCAGGGTGTGGGAAAACACCATATATTTT
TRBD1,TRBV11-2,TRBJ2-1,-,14,CASSSRQGRSEQFF,TGTGCCAGCAGCTCGCGACAGGGTAGGAGTGAGCAGTTCTTC
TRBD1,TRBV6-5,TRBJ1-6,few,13,CASRQGSLAPLHF,TGTGCCAGCCGACAGGGATCGTTGGCACCCCTCCACTTT
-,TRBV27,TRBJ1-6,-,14,CASSSGTLNSPLHF,TGTGCCAGCAGTTCCGGGACGCTTAATTCACCCCTCCACTTT
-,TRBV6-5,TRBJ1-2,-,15,CASSSRVGPGYGYTF,TGTGCCAGCAGTTCTCGGGTGGGGCCAGGCTATGGCTACACCTTC
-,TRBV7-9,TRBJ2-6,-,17,CASSSQVRWPGANVLTF,TGTGCCAGCAGCTCCCAGGTAAGGTGGCCCGGGGCCAACGTCCTGACTTTC
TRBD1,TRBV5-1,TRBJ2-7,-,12,CASSLYRGEQYF,TGCGCCAGCAGCCTCTACAGGGGTGAGCAGTACTTC
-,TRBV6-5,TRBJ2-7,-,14,CASSEGGGAYEQYF,TGTGCCAGCAGTGAAGGGGGAGGGGCCTACGAGCAGTACTTC
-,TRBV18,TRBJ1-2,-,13,CASSPGGRYGYTF,TGTGCCAGCTCACCAGGGGGCCGCTATGGCTACACCTTC
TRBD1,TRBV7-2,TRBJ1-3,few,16,CASAPQGGPSGNTIYF,TGTGCCAGCGCCCCGCAGGGGGGGCCGTCTGGAAACACCATATATTTT
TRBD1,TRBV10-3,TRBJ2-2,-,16,CAISMLGQPHTGELFF,TGTGCCATCAGCATGCTGGGACAGCCTCACACCGGGGAGCTGTTTTTT
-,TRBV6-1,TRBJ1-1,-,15,CASRSSQGPNTEAFF,TGTGCCAGCAGGAGCTCCCAAGGACCGAACACTGAAGCTTTCTTT
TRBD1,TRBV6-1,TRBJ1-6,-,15,CASSDTGQYNSPLHF,TGTGCCAGCAGTGACACGGGACAGTATAATTCACCCCTCCACTTT
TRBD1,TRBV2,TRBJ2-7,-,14,CASRGAGGSYEQYF,TGTGCCAGCAGAGGGGCAGGGGGCTCCTACGAGCAGTACTTC
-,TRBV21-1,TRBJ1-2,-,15,CASSKGLRENYGYTF,TGTGCCAGCAGCAAAGGCCTCAGGGAGAACTATGGCTACACCTTC
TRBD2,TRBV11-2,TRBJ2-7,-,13,CASGFGGGDEQYF,TGTGCCAGCGGATTCGGGGGAGGGGACGAGCAGTACTTC
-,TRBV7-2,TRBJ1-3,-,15,CASSLPQGFGNTIYF,TGTGCCAGCAGCCTCCCTCAGGGGTTTGGAAACACCATATATTTT
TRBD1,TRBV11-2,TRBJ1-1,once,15,CASSARQGQNTEAFF,TGTGCCAGCAGCGCCAGACAGGGACAGAACACTGAAGCTTTCTTT
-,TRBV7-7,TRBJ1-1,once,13,CASSLAQGSEAFF,TGTGCTAGCAGCTTAGCGCAGGGTAGTGAAGCTTTCTTT
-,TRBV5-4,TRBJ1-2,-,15,CASSLGLGSNYGYTF,TGTGCCAGCAGCTTGGGACTCGGGTCTAACTATGGCTACACCTTC
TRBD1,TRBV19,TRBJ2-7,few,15,CASRGGHRGANEQYF,TGTGCCTCCCGCGGAGGTCACAGGGGGGCGAACGAGCAGTACTTC
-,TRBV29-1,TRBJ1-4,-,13,CSVGQGKNEKLFF,TGCAGCGTGGGGCAGGGAAAGAATGAAAAACTGTTTTTT
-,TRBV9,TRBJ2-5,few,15,CASSETPLLSETQYF,TGTGCCAGCAGCGAAACCCCCCTCCTTTCAGAGACCCAGTACTTC
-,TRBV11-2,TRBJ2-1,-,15,CASSLSQHDYNEQFF,TGTGCCAGCAGCTTGAGCCAACACGACTACAATGAGCAGTTCTTC
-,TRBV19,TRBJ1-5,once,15,CASSMRQASNQPQHF,TGTGCCAGTAGTATGAGACAGGCTAGCAATCAGCCCCAGCATTTT
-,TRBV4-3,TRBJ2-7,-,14,CASSQGSDPNEQYF,TGCGCCAGCAGCCAAGGTTCGGACCCCAACGAGCAGTACTTC
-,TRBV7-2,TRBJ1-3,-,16,CASSAAVAASGNTIYF,TGTGCCAGCAGCGCAGCTGTGGCAGCCTCTGGAAACACCATATATTTT
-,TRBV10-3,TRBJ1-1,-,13,CAINSGMNTEAFF,TGTGCCATCAATTCGGGAATGAACACTGAAGCTTTCTTT
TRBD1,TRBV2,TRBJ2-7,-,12,CASSGQGDEQYF,TGTGCCAGCAGCGGACAGGGAGACGAGCAGTACTTC
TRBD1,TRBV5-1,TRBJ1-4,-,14,CASSFSGGNEKLFF,TGCGCCAGCAGCTTCTCAGGGGGGAATGAAAAACTGTTTTTT
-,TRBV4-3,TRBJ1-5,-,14,CASSQDHGVGPQHF,TGCGCCAGCAGCCAAGATCATGGGGTTGGGCCCCAGCATTTT
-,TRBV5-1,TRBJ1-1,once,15,CASSLGGRARLEAFF,TGCGCCAGCAGCTTGGGCGGGCGGGCCCGACTTGAAGCTTTCTTT
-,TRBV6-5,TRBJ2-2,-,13,CASTQGGRGELFF,TGTGCCAGCACCCAGGGGGGCCGGGGGGAGCTGTTTTTT
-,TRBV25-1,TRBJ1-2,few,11,CASRGTGGYTF,TGTGCCAGCAGGGGGACCGGTGGCTACACCTTC
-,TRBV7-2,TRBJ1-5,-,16,CASSLQATGPNQPQHF,TGTGCCAGCAGCTTACAGGCGACGGGACCCAATCAGCCCCAGCATTTT
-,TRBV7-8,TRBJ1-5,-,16,CASTRAVPLQGEPQHF,TGTGCCAGCACGAGGGCAGTTCCGCTCCAGGGTGAGCCCCAGCATTTT
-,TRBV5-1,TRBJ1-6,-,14,CASSSTGSNSPLHF,TGCGCCAGCAGCTCCACAGGGTCCAATTCACCCCTCCACTTT
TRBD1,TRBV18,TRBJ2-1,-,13,CASSPQGANEQFF,TGTGCCAGCTCACCACAGGGGGCAAATGAGCAGTTCTTC
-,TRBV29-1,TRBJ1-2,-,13,CSVQQGPSYGYTF,TGCAGCGTCCAACAGGGTCCCAGCTATGGCTACACCTTC
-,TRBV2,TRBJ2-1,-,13,CATVELSGTREFF,TGTGCCACCGTCGAATTATCGGGAACCAGGGAGTTCTTC
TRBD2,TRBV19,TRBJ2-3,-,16,CASSSRASGFTDTQYF,TGTGCCAGTAGTTCGCGAGCTAGCGGTTTCACAGATACGCAGTATTTT
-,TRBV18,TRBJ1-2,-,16,CASSPPFIPRGDGYTF,TGTGCCAGCTCACCACCCTTCATCCCTCGTGGGGATGGCTACACCTTC